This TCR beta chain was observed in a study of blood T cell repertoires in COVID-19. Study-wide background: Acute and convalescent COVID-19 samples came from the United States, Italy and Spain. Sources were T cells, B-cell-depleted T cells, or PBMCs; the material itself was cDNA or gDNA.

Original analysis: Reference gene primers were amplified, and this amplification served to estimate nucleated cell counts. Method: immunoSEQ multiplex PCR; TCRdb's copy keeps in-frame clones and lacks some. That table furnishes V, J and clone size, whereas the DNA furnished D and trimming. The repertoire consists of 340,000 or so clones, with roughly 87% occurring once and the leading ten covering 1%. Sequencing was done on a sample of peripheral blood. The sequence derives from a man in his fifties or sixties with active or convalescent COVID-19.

CDR3 in DNA: TGTGCCAGCAGCCAAGAAATGGACAGGGGAACCCACGAGCAGTACTTC. Translated: CASSQEMDRGTHEQYF. The V gene is TRBV3-1 (or the pseudogene TRBV3-2), the J gene TRBJ2-7; 9 nucleotides align to TRBD1. This CDR3 is 16 amino acids long. CDR1 and CDR2 (germline): LGHDT, YNNKEL (reference sequence). V lost 0 bases and J lost 5; bases outside the gene matches: 8.